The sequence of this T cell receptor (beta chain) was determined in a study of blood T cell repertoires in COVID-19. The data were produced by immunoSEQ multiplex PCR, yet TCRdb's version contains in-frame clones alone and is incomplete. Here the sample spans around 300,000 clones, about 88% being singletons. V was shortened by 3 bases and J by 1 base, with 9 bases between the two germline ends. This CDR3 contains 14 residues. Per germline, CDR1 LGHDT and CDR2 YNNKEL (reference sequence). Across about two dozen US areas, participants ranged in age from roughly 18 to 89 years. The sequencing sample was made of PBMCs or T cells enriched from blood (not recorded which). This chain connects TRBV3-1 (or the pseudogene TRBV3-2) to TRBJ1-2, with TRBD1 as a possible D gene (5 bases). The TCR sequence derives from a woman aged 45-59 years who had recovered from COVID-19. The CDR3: CASSHRGGNYGYTF. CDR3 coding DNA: TGTGCCAGCAGCCACCGGGGGGGTAACTATGGCTACACCTTC.